The 23 T cell receptor beta chains below were found in one sample sequenced in a study of cytomegalovirus exposure and HLA in healthy donors. Primers for the PCR totalled 60 Vbeta and 13 Jbeta. Here immunoSEQ multiplex PCR was the method, and the copy in TCRdb shows in-frame clones only, minus some. This sample has about 110,000 clones; approximately 80% occur once, and the top ten carry around 2.9%. The sequenced material came from PBMCs. These receptors all stem from a woman aged 55-70 years in good health and CMV-seropositive.

The chain is built from TRBV10-1 and TRBJ2-1, with TRBD1 matching over 8 bases. The V gene end was trimmed by 3 bases and the J gene end by 1 base; junction bases not matched to a gene: 14. This CDR3 is built from 19 residues. Germline values: CDR1 WNHNN, CDR2 SYGVQD (reference sequence). The CDR3 region has the DNA TGCGCCAGCAGTGACGGACAGGGTAACAGGCTATGGTCCTACAATGAGCAGTTCTTC. Its translation is CASSDGQGNRLWSYNEQFF.

This sequence joins TRBV4-2 and TRBJ2-5; 9 bases match TRBD2. This CDR3 contains 16 residues. J was trimmed by 5 bases and V by 2 bases; bases with no gene match: 9. Germline V gives CDR1 LGHNA, CDR2 YNFKEQ. The CDR3: CASSQNSGSYIETQYF. As DNA, the CDR3 is TGTGCCAGCAGCCAAAATAGCGGGAGTTATATTGAGACCCAGTACTTC.

The chain uses TRBV27 and TRBJ2-7, with a tentative D call TRBD1 (5 bases). Germline-derived CDR1 and CDR2 are MNHEY and SMNVEV (reference sequence). The CDR3 covers 14 residues. The V and J ends lost 11 bases and 0 bases respectively, with 17 bases between them. The CDR3 DNA sequence: TGTGCCTCACAGAACAGGCCCACCTCCTACGAGCAGTACTTC. This gives the protein CASQNRPTSYEQYF.

This rearrangement joins TRBV29-1 to TRBJ1-2, with 8 bases that match TRBD1. The CDR3 totals 13 residues. Germline V gene data show CDR1 as SQVTM and CDR2 as ANQGSEA. V lost 3 bases and J lost 2; bases outside the gene matches: 2. CDR3 DNA: TGCAGCGTTGATAGGACAGGGAACTATGGCTACACCTTC. Translation gives CSVDRTGNYGYTF.

The CDR3 is CASSIVASGIYNEQFF. DNA of the CDR3: TGTGCCAGTAGTATAGTAGCTAGCGGTATATACAATGAGCAGTTCTTC. The chain joins TRBV19 to TRBJ2-1; 7 nucleotides agree with TRBD2. The J segment lost 4 bases and the V segment lost 1 base, leaving 7 bases of the junction unmatched. The CDR3 has 16 residues. CDR1 is LNHDA and CDR2 is SQIVND in the germline V gene (reference sequence).

The chain couples TRBV6-1 to TRBJ1-5; D unclear. The V end was cut by 0 bases, the J end by 7 bases, with 16 bases between. The CDR3 totals 16 residues. Germline V lookup: CDR1 MNHNS, CDR2 SASEGT. Here the CDR3 reads CASSEAAGWTVQPQHF. DNA of the CDR3: TGTGCCAGCAGTGAAGCGGCGGGGTGGACGGTGCAGCCCCAGCATTTT.

V is TRBV5-1 and J is TRBJ2-7, with D hard to call. The CDR3 spans 13 residues. In germline, CDR1 is SGHRS, CDR2 YFSETQ. V lost 4 bases and J 4 bases, leaving 12 bases between the germline ends. The CDR3 nucleotides are TGCGCCAGCAGCCGGTTGGTGATGTACGAGCAGTACTTC. It translates to CASSRLVMYEQYF.

V and J are TRBV11-2 and TRBJ1-1, with D unclear. Trimming shortened V by 5 bases and J by 0 bases, and 16 bases separated the two germline ends. The CDR3 runs 16 residues. Germline V CDR1 and CDR2: SGHAT, FQNNGV. The CDR3 region is CASSRRGSGMNTEAFF. Here the CDR3 DNA reads TGTGCCAGCAGCCGACGAGGGTCTGGGATGAACACTGAAGCTTTCTTT.

A few counts support this clone. V usage is TRBV19 and J usage is TRBJ1-5, with 7 nucleotides matching TRBD1. This CDR3 is 16 amino acids long. J gave up 2 bases and V 3 bases, and 7 bases lay outside the gene matches. Germline assignment: CDR1 LNHDA and CDR2 SQIVND (reference sequence). CDR3 sequence (DNA): TGTGCCAGTAGTATGTTGGGCAGGGGGGGCAATCAGCCCCAGCATTTT. The encoded protein is CASSMLGRGGNQPQHF.

The V gene is TRBV6-5, the J gene TRBJ1-2, with 7 nucleotides matching TRBD1. V dropped 6 bases and J dropped 8; count of bases not matched to a gene: 6. The germline V gene has CDR1 MNHEY and CDR2 SVGAGI. This CDR3 has 12 amino acids. CDR3 amino acids: CASSSTGKGYTF. CDR3 DNA sequence: TGTGCCAGCAGCTCGACAGGGAAGGGCTACACCTTC.

V is TRBV4-1 and J is TRBJ1-4; a weak D match, TRBD1 (5 bases). The CDR3 length is 16 residues. The V gene lost 4 bases and the J gene lost 3 bases, with 15 bases spanning the gap. CDR1 is MGHRA and CDR2 is YSYEKL in the germline V gene. The CDR3 bases are TGCGCCAGCAGCCGCGGGGCCAAACGGGCTAATGAAAAACTGTTTTTT. Translated, it gives CASSRGAKRANEKLFF.

The chain links TRBV11-2 to TRBJ2-1, with D unclear. From germline, CDR1 is SGHAT and CDR2 FQNNGV. The V end lost 5 bases, the J end lost 8 bases, and 10 bases lay between the germline ends. CDR3 length equals 12 residues. CDR3 sequence: CASSRFSHEQFF. CDR3 bases: TGTGCCAGCAGCCGCTTTAGCCATGAGCAGTTCTTC.

This rearrangement joins TRBV6-6 to TRBJ2-1, with 10 bases identical to TRBD2. This CDR3 has 16 amino acids. Unmatched junction bases numbered 5, after V lost 2 bases and J lost 4 bases. Germline CDR1 and CDR2: MNHNY and SVGAGI (reference sequence). This CDR3 reads CASSYQTSGRYNEQFF. The CDR3 nucleotides read TGTGCCAGCAGTTACCAGACTAGCGGGCGGTACAATGAGCAGTTCTTC.

The chain couples TRBV7-3 to TRBJ2-5, with 8 nucleotides matching TRBD2. This CDR3 contains 15 residues. Germline assignment: CDR1 SGHTA and CDR2 FQGTGA. The V and J ends lost 5 bases and 1 base, in that order; junction bases with no gene match: 6. CDR3 region: CASSPQSGSQETQYF. The CDR3, as DNA: TGTGCCAGCAGCCCACAAAGCGGGAGCCAAGAGACCCAGTACTTC.

The chain has TRBV18 and TRBJ2-3; the match to TRBD2 covers 12 bases. The CDR3 has 17 residues. The V gene's germline CDR1 is KGHSH and CDR2 LQKENI. J was trimmed by 2 bases and V by 2 bases; bases with no gene match: 5. The CDR3 DNA is TGTGCCAGCTCACCAGTACTAGCGGGAGGCTACACAGATACGCAGTATTTT. Translation gives CASSPVLAGGYTDTQYF.

CDR3 residues: CASSFIERGQSEAFF. The CDR3 DNA reads TGTGCCAGCAGCTTCATTGAGAGGGGGCAGTCTGAAGCTTTCTTT. The V gene is TRBV28, the J gene TRBJ1-1; 7 bases fit TRBD1. With 6 bases clipped from V and 6 bases from J, the junction kept 13 bases outside the gene matches. Germline V gene lookup returns CDR1 MDHEN and CDR2 SYDVKM. The CDR3 totals 15 residues.

Worth noting for this clone: This may arise from a read error, as a much more abundant clone is one base away. This chain uses TRBV7-6 with TRBJ1-1; D is perhaps TRBD1 (6 bases). Trimming removed 5 bases at V and 4 bases at J, with 11 bases between. Per germline, CDR1 SGHVS and CDR2 FNYEAQ. The CDR3 has 13 residues. The CDR3, as DNA: TGTGCCAGCAGCGTGGGGACATTCACTGAAGCTTTCTTT. The encoded protein is CASSVGTFTEAFF.

V and J are TRBV5-4 and TRBJ2-5; 8 bases match TRBD2. The CDR3 loop spans 14 amino acids. CDR1 and CDR2 (germline): SGHNT, YYREEE (reference sequence). J gave up 1 base and V 4 bases, and 3 bases lay outside the gene matches. The CDR3 is CASSNREGQETQYF. In nucleotides, the CDR3 is TGTGCCAGCAGCAACCGGGAGGGCCAAGAGACCCAGTACTTC.

This chain links TRBV27 with TRBJ2-3, with a weak D call TRBD1 (5 bases). This CDR3 comprises 14 residues. Trimming stripped 3 bases from V and 3 bases from J, with 10 bases between. Germline CDR1 and CDR2: MNHEY and SMNVEV (reference sequence). CDR3 protein: CASSFNRQTDTQYF. The CDR3 DNA follows: TGTGCCAGCAGTTTCAACAGACAGACAGATACGCAGTATTTT.

V and J are TRBV13 and TRBJ2-2, with a weak D call TRBD2 (6 bases). The V end was cut by 6 bases, the J end by 1 base, with 12 bases between. The CDR3 is 15 residues long. Germline V lookup: CDR1 PRHDT, CDR2 FYEKMQ (reference sequence). This chain's CDR3 is CASRDMGLNTGELFF. In nucleotides, the CDR3 is TGTGCCAGCAGGGACATGGGACTGAACACCGGGGAGCTGTTTTTT.

J is TRBJ1-1 and V is TRBV6-1, with TRBD1 matching 10 bases. J lost 6 bases, V lost 6 bases, and 4 bases had no gene match. Germline V CDR1 and CDR2: MNHNS, SASEGT. The CDR3 covers 13 residues. The CDR3 reads CASSLGQGAEAFF. CDR3 bases: TGTGCCAGCAGCCTTGGACAGGGGGCTGAAGCTTTCTTT.

The chain employs TRBV7-9 and TRBJ2-5, with 12 bases that match TRBD2. This CDR3 has 15 residues. The germline gives CDR1 SEHNR, CDR2 FQNEAQ (reference sequence). J gave up 5 bases and V 11 bases, and 12 bases lay outside the gene matches. The DNA for the CDR3 is TGTGCCTCCATTTACGGACTAGCGGGACGGGAGACCCAGTACTTC. Its translation is CASIYGLAGRETQYF.

The J gene is TRBJ2-7, the V gene TRBV4-2, with D possibly TRBD2 on 6 matching bases. Between the trimmed V and J ends, which lost 1 base and 0 bases, there was a span of 10 bases. The CDR3 spans 15 residues. Germline CDR1 LGHNA, CDR2 YNFKEQ. CDR3 residues: CASSQVAGGSYEQYF. The CDR3 bases are TGTGCCAGCAGCCAAGTCGCCGGGGGCTCCTACGAGCAGTACTTC.